This is a list of T cell receptor beta chains from one sample in a study of T-cell reconstitution after alpha-beta-depleted transplantation in children. Each CDR3 protein gets one entry after TCRdb re-called the PCR reads with MiXCR. The table lists about 440,000 distinct CDR3 sequences, 43% of them singletons. Sample: PBMCs, taken before TCRalphabeta/CD19-depleted stem cell transplant. The receptors originated from a girl under 10 years old with aplastic anemia, due to receive a stem cell transplant. Both conserved end residues are part of each CDR3. Fields, in order: J gene, V gene, D gene, CDR3 protein. The D gene is left open where the match is weak.

j_call: TRBJ2-5
v_call: TRBV7-2
d_call: .
cdr3_aa: CASSLAIQAGETQYF

j_call: TRBJ2-7
v_call: TRBV7-2
d_call: TRBD2
cdr3_aa: CASSLATSGTVEQYF

j_call: TRBJ2-3
v_call: TRBV20-1
d_call: .
cdr3_aa: CSANQRTDTQYF

j_call: TRBJ1-2
v_call: TRBV6-1
d_call: TRBD1
cdr3_aa: CASSPYRGNYGYTF

j_call: TRBJ1-1
v_call: TRBV10-3
d_call: .
cdr3_aa: CAISEGANTEAFF

j_call: TRBJ2-1
v_call: TRBV5-6
d_call: TRBD2
cdr3_aa: CASSPDTGGSYNEQFF

j_call: TRBJ2-7
v_call: TRBV2
d_call: .
cdr3_aa: CASSEVSAGSSYEQYF

j_call: TRBJ2-1
v_call: TRBV20-1
d_call: TRBD2
cdr3_aa: CSARPSGSAEQFF

j_call: TRBJ2-3
v_call: TRBV6-5
d_call: .
cdr3_aa: CASSYEGREGDTQYF

j_call: TRBJ1-3
v_call: TRBV7-2
d_call: .
cdr3_aa: CASSLVPAGAGNTIYF

j_call: TRBJ1-1
v_call: TRBV19
d_call: .
cdr3_aa: CASSIGGQGEGTEAFF

j_call: TRBJ2-5
v_call: TRBV20-1
d_call: TRBD2
cdr3_aa: CSARDQLRGGGLRETQYF

j_call: TRBJ2-3
v_call: TRBV28
d_call: .
cdr3_aa: CASTLIMGDTQYF